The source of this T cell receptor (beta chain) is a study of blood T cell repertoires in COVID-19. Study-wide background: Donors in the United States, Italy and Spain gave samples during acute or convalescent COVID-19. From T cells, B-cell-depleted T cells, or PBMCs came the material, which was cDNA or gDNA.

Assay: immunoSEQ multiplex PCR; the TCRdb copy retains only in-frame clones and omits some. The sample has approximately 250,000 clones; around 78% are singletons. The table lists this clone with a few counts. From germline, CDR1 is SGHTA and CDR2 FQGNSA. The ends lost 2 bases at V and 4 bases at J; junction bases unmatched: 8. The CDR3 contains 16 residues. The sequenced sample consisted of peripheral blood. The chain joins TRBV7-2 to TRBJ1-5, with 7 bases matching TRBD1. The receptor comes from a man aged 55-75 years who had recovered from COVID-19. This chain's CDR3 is CASSLTGTEVNQPQHF. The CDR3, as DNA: TGTGCCAGCAGCTTAACCGGGACAGAGGTAAATCAGCCCCAGCATTTT.